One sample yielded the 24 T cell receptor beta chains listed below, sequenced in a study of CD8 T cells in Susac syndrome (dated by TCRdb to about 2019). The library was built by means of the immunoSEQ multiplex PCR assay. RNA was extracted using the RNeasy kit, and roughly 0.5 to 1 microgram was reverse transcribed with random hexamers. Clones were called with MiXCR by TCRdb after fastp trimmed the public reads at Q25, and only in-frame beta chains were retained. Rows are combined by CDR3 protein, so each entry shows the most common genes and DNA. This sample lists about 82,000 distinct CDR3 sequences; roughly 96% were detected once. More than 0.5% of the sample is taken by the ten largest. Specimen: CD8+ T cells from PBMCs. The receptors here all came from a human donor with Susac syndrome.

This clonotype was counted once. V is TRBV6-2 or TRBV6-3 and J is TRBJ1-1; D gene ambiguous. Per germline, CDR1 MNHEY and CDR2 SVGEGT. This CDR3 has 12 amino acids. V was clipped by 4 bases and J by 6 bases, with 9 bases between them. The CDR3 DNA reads TGTGCCAGCAGTTTTGGGGTCCCTGAAGCTTTCTTT. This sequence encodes CASSFGVPEAFF.

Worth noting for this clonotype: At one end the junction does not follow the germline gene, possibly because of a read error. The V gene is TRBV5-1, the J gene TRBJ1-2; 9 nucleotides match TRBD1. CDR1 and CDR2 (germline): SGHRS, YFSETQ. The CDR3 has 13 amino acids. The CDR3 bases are TGTGCCAGCAGCTTGACAGGGGGTGACGGCTACACCTTC. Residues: CASSLTGGDGYTF.

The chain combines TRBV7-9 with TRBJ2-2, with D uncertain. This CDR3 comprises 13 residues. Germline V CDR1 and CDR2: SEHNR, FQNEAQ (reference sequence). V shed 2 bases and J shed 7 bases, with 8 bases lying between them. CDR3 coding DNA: TGTGCCAGCAGCTTACCCCTCGTCGGGGAGCTGTTTTTT. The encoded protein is CASSLPLVGELFF.

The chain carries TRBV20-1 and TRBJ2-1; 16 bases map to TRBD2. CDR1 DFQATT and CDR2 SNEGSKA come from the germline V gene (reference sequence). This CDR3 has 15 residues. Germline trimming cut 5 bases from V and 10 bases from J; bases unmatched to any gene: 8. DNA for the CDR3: TGCAGTGCTTCGGGGACTAGCGGGGGGGTCGACGAGCAGTTCTTC. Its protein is CSASGTSGGVDEQFF.

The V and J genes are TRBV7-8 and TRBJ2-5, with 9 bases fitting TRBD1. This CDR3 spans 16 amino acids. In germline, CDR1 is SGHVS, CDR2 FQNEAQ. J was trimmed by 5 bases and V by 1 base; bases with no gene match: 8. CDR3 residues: CASSLDDRGSQETQYF. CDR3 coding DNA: TGTGCCAGCAGCTTAGACGACAGGGGGAGTCAGGAGACCCAGTACTTC.

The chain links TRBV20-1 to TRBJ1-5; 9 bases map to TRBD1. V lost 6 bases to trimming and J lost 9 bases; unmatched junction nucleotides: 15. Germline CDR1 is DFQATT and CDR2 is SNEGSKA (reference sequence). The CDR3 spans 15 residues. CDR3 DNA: TGCAGTGCAACTACCGGGACAGGGCGGGGTATGCCCCAGCATTTT. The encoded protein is CSATTGTGRGMPQHF.

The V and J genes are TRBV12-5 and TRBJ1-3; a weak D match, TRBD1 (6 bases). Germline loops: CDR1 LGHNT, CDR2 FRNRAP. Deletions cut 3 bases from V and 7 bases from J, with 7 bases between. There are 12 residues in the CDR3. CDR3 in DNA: TGTGCTAGTGGTTTAGGGGGGAACACCATATATTTT. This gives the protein CASGLGGNTIYF.

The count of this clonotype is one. The CDR3 nucleotides read TGCAGTGCCAGATCAACGGGCCAACGGGGTACTGAAGCTTTCTTT. Encoded protein: CSARSTGQRGTEAFF. The chain carries TRBV20-1 and TRBJ1-1; D unresolved. CDR3 length: 15 residues. CDR1 and CDR2 from the germline V gene are DFQATT and SNEGSKA (reference sequence). Between the trimmed V and J ends, which lost 6 bases and 5 bases, there was a span of 22 bases.

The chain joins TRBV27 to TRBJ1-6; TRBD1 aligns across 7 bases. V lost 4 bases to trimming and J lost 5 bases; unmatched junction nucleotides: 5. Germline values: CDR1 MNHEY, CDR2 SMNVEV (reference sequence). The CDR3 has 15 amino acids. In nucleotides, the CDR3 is TGTGCCAGCAGTTCCCCGGGACAGAATAATTCACCCCTCCACTTT. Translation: CASSSPGQNNSPLHF.

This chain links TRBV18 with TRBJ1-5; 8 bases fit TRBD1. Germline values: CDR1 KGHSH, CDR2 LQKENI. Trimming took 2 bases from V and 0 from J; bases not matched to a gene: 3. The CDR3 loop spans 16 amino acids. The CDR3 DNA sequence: TGTGCCAGCTCACCAATGGGACAGGCTAGCAATCAGCCCCAGCATTTT. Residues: CASSPMGQASNQPQHF.

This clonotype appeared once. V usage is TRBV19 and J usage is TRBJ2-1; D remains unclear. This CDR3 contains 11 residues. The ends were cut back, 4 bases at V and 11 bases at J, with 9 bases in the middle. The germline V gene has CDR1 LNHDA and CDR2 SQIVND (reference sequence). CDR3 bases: TGTGCCAGTAGTAGGTCGGCCCAGCAGTTCTTC. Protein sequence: CASSRSAQQFF. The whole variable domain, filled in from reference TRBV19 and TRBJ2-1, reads DGGITQSPKYLFRKEGQNVTLSCEQNLNHDAMYWYRQDPGQGLRLIYYSQIVNDFQKGDIAEGYSVSREKKESFPLTVTSAQKNPTAFYLCASSRSAQQFFGPGTRLTVL.

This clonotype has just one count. DNA of the CDR3: TGCAGTGCTAAGCGAGGGACAGACTATAGCAATCAGCCCCAGCATTTT. Protein product: CSAKRGTDYSNQPQHF. V usage is TRBV20-1 and J usage is TRBJ1-5, with TRBD1 matching over 7 bases. V lost 4 bases to trimming and J lost 0 bases; unmatched junction nucleotides: 9. The germline V gene has CDR1 DFQATT and CDR2 SNEGSKA (reference sequence). The CDR3 totals 16 residues.

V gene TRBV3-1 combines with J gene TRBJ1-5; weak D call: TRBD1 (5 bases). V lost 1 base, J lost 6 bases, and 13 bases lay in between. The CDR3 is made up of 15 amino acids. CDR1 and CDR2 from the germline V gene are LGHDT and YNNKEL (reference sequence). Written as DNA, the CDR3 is TGTGCCAGCAGCCAAGTACTTGGGGGAGGTCAGCCCCAGCATTTT. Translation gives CASSQVLGGGQPQHF. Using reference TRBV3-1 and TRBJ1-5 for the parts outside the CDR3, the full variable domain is DTAVSQTPKYLVTQMGNDKSIKCEQNLGHDTMYWYKQDSKKFLKIMFSYNNKELIINETVPNRFSPKSPDKAHLNLHINSLELGDSAVYFCASSQVLGGGQPQHFGDGTRLSIL.

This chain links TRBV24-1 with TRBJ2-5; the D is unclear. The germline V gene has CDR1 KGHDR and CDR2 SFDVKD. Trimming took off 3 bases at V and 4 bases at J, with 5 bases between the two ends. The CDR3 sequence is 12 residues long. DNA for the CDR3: TGTGCCACCAGTGATAAGGTAGAGACCCAGTACTTC. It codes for CATSDKVETQYF.

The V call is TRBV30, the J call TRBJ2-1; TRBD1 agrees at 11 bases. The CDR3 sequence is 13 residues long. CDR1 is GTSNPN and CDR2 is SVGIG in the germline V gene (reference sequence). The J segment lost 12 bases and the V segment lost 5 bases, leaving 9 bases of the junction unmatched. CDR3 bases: TGTGCCTGGGCCGGGACAGGGGGGCCCGGGCAGTTCTTC. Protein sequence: CAWAGTGGPGQFF.

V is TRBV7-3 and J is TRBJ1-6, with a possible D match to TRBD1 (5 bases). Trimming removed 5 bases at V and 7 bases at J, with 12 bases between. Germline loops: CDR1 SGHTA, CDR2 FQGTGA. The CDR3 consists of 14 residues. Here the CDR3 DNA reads TGTGCCAGCAGCCTTAGGGGCCGGAATTCACCCCTCCACTTT. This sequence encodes CASSLRGRNSPLHF.

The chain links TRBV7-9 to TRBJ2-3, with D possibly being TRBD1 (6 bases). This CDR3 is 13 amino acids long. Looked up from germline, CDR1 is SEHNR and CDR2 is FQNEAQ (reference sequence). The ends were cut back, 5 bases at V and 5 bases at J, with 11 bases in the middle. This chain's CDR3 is CASSPTGIDTQYF. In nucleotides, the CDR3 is TGTGCCAGCAGCCCCACAGGGATAGATACGCAGTATTTT.

CDR3 DNA: TGCGCCAGCAGCTTCACCGGGACAGGGAACCACGAGCAGTACTTC. This sequence encodes CASSFTGTGNHEQYF. The chain carries TRBV5-1 and TRBJ2-7; 9 bases are shared with TRBD1. V trimming: 2 bases; J trimming: 5 bases; junction bases outside the gene matches: 8. CDR1 is SGHRS and CDR2 is YFSETQ in the germline V gene. The CDR3 has 15 residues. Full variable domain (missing parts from reference TRBV5-1 and TRBJ2-7): KAGVTQTPRYLIKTRGQQVTLSCSPISGHRSVSWYQQTPGQGLQFLFEYFSETQRNKGNFPGRFSGRQFSNSRSEMNVSTLELGDSALYLCASSFTGTGNHEQYFGPGTRLTVT.

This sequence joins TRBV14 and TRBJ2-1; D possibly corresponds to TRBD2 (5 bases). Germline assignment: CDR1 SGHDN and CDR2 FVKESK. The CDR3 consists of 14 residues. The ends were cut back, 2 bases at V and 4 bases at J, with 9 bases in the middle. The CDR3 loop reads CASSQLLDYNEQFF. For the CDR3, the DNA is TGTGCCAGCAGCCAACTACTAGATTACAATGAGCAGTTCTTC.

CDR3 in amino acids: CASSLRLAGPNEQFF. The CDR3 DNA is TGTGCCAGCAGTTTACGCCTAGCGGGGCCCAATGAGCAGTTCTTC. This chain links TRBV27 with TRBJ2-1; the match to TRBD2 covers 9 bases. The CDR3 sequence is 15 residues long. With 2 bases clipped from V and 6 bases from J, the junction kept 5 bases outside the gene matches. CDR1 is MNHEY and CDR2 is SMNVEV in the germline V gene (reference sequence).

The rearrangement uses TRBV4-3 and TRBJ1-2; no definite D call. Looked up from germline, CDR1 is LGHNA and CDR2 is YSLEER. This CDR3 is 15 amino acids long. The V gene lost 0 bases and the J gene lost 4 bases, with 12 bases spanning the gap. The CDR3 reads CASSQEGGRSYGYTF. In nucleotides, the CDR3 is TGCGCCAGCAGCCAAGAAGGAGGCAGATCCTATGGCTACACCTTC.

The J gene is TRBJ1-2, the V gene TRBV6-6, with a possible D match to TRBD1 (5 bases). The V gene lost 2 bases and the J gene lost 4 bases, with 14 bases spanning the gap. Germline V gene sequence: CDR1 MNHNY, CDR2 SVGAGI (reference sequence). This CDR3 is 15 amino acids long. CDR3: CASSYTEGTAYGYTF. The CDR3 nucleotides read TGTGCCAGCAGTTACACAGAGGGGACGGCCTATGGCTACACCTTC.

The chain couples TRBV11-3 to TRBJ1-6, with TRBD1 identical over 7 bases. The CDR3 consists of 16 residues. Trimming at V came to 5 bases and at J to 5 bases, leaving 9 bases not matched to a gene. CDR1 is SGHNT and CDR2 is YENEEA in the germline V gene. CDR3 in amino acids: CASSRRTGTNNSPLHF. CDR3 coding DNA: TGTGCCAGCAGCCGACGGACAGGAACGAATAATTCACCCCTCCACTTT.

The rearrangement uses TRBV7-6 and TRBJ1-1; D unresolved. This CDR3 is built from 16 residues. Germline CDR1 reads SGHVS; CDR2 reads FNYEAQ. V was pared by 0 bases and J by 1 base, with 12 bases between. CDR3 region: CASSLAPQPQNTEAFF. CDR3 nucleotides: TGTGCCAGCAGCTTAGCGCCACAGCCCCAGAACACTGAAGCTTTCTTT.